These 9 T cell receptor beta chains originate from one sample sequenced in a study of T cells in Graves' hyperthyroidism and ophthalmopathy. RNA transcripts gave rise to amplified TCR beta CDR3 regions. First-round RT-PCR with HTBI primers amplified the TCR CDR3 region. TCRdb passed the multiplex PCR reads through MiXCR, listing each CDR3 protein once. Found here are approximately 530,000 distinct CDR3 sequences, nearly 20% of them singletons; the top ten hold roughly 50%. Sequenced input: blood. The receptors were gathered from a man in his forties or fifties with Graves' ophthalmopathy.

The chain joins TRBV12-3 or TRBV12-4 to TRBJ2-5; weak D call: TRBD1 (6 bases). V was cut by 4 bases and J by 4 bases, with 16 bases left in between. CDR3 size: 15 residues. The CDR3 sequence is CASSSGDGGRETQYF. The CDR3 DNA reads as TGTGCCAGCAGTTCAGGGGATGGGGGACGAGAGACCCAGTACTTC.

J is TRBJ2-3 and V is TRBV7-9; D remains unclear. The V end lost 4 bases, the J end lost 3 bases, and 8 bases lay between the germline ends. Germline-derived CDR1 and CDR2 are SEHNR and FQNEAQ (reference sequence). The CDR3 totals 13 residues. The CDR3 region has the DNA TGTGCCAGCAGCTCAAAAGGGACAGATACGCAGTATTTT. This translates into CASSSKGTDTQYF.

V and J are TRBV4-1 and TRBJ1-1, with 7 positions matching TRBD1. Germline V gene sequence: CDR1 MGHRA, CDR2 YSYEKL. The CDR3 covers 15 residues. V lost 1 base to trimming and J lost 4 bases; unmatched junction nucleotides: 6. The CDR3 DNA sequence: TGCGCCAGCAGCCAAGTAGGGGCAGGGGGCACTGAAGCTTTCTTT. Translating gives CASSQVGAGGTEAFF.

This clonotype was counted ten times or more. The CDR3 DNA reads TGTGCCAGCAGTCTGACCCCAGGACAGCCCTACGAGCAGTACTTC. Translation gives CASSLTPGQPYEQYF. V gene TRBV12-3 or TRBV12-4 combines with J gene TRBJ2-7; tentative D call: TRBD1 (6 bases). The V gene lost 5 bases and the J gene lost 2 bases, with 16 bases spanning the gap. The CDR3 loop spans 15 amino acids.

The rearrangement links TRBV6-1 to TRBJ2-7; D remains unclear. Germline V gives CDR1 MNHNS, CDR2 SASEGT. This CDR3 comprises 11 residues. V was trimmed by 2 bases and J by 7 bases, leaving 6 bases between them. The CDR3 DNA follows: TGTGCCAGCAGTGAATGGAATGAGCAGTACTTC. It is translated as CASSEWNEQYF.

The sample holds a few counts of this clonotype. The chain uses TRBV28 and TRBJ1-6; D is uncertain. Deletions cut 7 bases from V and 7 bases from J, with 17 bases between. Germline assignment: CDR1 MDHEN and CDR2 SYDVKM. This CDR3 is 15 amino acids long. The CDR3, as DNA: TGTGCCAGCACCCTTACCGGCGTCGGGAATTCACCCCTCCACTTT. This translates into CASTLTGVGNSPLHF. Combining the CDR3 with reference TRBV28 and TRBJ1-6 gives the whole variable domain DVKVTQSSRYLVKRTGEKVFLECVQDMDHENMFWYRQDPGLGLRLIYFSYDVKMKEKGDIPEGYSVSREKKERFSLILESASTNQTSMYLCASTLTGVGNSPLHFGNGTRLTVT.

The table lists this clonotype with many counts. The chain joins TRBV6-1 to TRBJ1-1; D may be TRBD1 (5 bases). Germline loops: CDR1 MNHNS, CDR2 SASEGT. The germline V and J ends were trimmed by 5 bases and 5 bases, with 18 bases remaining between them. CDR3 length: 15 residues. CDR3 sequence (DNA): TGTGCCAGCAGTCGGGACTGGGTTGAGGTGACTGAAGCTTTCTTT. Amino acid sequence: CASSRDWVEVTEAFF.

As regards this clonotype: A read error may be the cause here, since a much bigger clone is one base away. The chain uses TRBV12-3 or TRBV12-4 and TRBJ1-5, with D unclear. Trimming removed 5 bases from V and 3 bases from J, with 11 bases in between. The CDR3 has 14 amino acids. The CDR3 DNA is TGTGCCAGCAGTCTCTCCAACTCCAATCAGCCCCAGCATTTT. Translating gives CASSLSNSNQPQHF.

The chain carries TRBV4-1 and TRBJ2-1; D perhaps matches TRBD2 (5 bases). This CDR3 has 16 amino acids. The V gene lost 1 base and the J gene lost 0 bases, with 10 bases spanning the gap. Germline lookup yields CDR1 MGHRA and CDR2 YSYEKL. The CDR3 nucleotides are TGCGCCAGCAGCCAAGCAGCGGAAAACTCCTACAATGAGCAGTTCTTC. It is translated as CASSQAAENSYNEQFF.